This T cell receptor (beta chain) derives from a study of blood T cells in healthy people across ages. Study-level findings and limits: Per million T cells, TCR beta diversity dropped roughly linearly as age increased.

The study recruited healthy Caucasian donors from Russia who were aged about 6 to 90. Donors gave roughly 10 milliliters of peripheral blood apiece. A J-beta primer mix and a sample-barcoded 5' primer were used in a second PCR of about 7 to 12 cycles. Each sample yielded at least 3 million CDR3-containing paired-end reads. TCRdb passed the 5' RACE reads through MiXCR, listing each CDR3 protein once. Among over 300,000 distinct CDR3 sequences, approximately 47% were seen once, and the ten largest hold 45% to 60%. The germline V and J ends were trimmed by 1 base and 2 bases, with 12 bases remaining between them. The CDR3 is 15 amino acids. Germline values: CDR1 SGHDN, CDR2 FVKESK. In regard to this clonotype: The target antigen is unknown.

This receptor was taken from a man in his 60s in good health. V and J are TRBV14 and TRBJ2-7; D not resolved. Sequenced: blood. The CDR3 coding sequence is TGTGCCAGCAGCCAAGCCCTGGGCAGCGCCTACGAGCAGTACTTC. This sequence encodes CASSQALGSAYEQYF.